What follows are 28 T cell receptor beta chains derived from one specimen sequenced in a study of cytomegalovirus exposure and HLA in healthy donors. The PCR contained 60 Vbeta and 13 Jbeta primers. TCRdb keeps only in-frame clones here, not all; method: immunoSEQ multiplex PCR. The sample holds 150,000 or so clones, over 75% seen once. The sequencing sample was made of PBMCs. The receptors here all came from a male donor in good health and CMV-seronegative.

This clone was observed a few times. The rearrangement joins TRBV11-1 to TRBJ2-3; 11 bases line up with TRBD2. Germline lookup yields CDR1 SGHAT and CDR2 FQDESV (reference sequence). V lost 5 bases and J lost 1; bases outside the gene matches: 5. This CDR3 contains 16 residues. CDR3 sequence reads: CASSLLTSGGTDTQYF. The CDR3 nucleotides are TGTGCCAGCAGCCTCCTGACTAGCGGGGGCACAGATACGCAGTATTTT.

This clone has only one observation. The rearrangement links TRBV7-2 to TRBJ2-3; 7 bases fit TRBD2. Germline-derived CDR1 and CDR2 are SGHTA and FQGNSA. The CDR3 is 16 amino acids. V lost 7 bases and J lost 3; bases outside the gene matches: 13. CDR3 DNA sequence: TGTGCCAGCATCATAAGGGTGGGGGAGGGGACAGATACGCAGTATTTT. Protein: CASIIRVGEGTDTQYF.

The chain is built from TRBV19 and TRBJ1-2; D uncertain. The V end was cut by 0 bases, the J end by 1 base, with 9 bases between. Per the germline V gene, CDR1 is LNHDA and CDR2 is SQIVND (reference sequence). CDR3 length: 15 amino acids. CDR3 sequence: CASSIDGIYNYGYTF. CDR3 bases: TGTGCCAGTAGTATAGACGGGATATATAACTATGGCTACACCTTC.

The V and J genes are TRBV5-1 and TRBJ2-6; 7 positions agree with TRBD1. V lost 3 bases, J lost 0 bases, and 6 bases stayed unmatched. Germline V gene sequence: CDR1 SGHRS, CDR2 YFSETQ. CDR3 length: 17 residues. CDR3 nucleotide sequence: TGCGCCAGCAGCTCCGGGACAGACAGCTCTGGGGCCAACGTCCTGACTTTC. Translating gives CASSSGTDSSGANVLTF.

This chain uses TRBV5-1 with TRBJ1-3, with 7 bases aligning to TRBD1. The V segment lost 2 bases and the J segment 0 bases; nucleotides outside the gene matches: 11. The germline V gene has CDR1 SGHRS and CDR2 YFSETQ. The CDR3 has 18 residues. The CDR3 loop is CASSLVSGGRSSGNTIYF. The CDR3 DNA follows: TGCGCCAGCAGCTTAGTGTCAGGGGGAAGAAGCTCTGGAAACACCATATATTTT.

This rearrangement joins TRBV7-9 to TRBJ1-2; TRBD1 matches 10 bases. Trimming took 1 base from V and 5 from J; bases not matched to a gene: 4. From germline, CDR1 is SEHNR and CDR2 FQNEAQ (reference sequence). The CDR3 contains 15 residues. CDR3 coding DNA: TGTGCCAGCAGCTTAGACAGGGGACAGGGGTATGGCTACACCTTC. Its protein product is CASSLDRGQGYGYTF.

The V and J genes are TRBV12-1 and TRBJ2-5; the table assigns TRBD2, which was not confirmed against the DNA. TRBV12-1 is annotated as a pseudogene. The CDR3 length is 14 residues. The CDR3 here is CASSLTARVREQYF. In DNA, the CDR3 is TGTGCCAGCAGCTTGACAGCCCGAGTGCGGGAGCAGTACTTC.

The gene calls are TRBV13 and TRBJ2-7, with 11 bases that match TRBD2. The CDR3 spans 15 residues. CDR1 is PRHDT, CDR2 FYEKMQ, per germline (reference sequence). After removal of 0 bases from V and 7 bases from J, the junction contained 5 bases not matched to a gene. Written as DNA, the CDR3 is TGTGCCAGCAGCTTAGGTGGACTAGCGGGTCGGGAGCAGTACTTC. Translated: CASSLGGLAGREQYF.

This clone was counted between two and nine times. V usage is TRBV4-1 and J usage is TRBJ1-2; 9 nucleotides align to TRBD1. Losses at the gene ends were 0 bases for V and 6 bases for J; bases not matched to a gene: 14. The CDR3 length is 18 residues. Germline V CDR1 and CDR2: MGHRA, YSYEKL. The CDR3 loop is CASSQDQSGTGPEDGYTF. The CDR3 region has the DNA TGCGCCAGCAGCCAAGATCAGTCCGGGACAGGGCCCGAGGATGGCTACACCTTC.

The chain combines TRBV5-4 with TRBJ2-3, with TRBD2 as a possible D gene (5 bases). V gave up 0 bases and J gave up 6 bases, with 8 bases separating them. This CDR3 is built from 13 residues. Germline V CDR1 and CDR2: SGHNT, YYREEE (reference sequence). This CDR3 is CASSLALADTQYF. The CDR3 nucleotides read TGTGCCAGCAGCTTGGCTCTAGCTGATACGCAGTATTTT.

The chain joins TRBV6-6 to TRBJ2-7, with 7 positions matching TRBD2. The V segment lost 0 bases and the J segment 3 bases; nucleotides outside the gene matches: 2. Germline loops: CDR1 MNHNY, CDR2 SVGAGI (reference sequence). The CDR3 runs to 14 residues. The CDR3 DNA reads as TGTGCCAGCAGTTACTCGGGCGGGGGCTACGAGCAGTACTTC. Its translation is CASSYSGGGYEQYF.

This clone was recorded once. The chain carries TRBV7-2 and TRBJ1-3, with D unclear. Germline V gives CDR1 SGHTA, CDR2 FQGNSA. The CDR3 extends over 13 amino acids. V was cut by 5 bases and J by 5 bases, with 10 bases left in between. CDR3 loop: CASSRGIRNTIYF. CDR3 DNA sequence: TGTGCCAGCAGCCGGGGAATCCGAAACACCATATATTTT. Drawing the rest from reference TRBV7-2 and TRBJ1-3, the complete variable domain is GAGVSQSPSNKVTEKGKDVELRCDPISGHTALYWYRQSLGQGLEFLIYFQGNSAPDKSGLPSDRFSAERTGGSVSTLTIQRTQQEDSAVYLCASSRGIRNTIYFGEGSWLTVV.

The CDR3 reads CASSTLGDSTYEQYF. The CDR3 nucleotides are TGTGCCAGTAGTACCTTAGGGGACAGCACCTACGAGCAGTACTTC. The rearrangement uses TRBV19 and TRBJ2-7; TRBD1 matches 7 bases. This CDR3 is 15 amino acids long. CDR1 and CDR2 from the germline V gene are LNHDA and SQIVND (reference sequence). V gave up 4 bases and J gave up 2 bases; unmatched junction bases: 8. The whole variable domain, filled in from reference TRBV19 and TRBJ2-7, reads DGGITQSPKYLFRKEGQNVTLSCEQNLNHDAMYWYRQDPGQGLRLIYYSQIVNDFQKGDIAEGYSVSREKKESFPLTVTSAQKNPTAFYLCASSTLGDSTYEQYFGPGTRLTVT.

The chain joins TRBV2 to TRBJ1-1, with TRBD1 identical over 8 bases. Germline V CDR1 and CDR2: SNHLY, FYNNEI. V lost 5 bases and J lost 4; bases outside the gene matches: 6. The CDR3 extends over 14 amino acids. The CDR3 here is CASSLTGGSTEAFF. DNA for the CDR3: TGTGCCAGCAGTCTCACAGGGGGTTCCACTGAAGCTTTCTTT. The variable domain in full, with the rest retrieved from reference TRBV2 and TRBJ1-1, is EPEVTQTPSHQVTQMGQEVILRCVPISNHLYFYWYRQILGQKVEFLVSFYNNEISEKSEIFDDQFSVERPDGSNFTLKIRSTKLEDSAMYFCASSLTGGSTEAFFGQGTRLTVV.

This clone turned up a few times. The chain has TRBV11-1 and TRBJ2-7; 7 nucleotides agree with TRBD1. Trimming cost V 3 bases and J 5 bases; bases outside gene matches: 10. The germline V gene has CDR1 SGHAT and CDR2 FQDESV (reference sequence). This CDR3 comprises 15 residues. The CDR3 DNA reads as TGTGCCAGCAGCTTCGGGGCCCCGACAGGGAACGAGCAGTACTTC. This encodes CASSFGAPTGNEQYF.

CDR3 amino acids: CASSSGQGNSGELFF. The CDR3 nucleotides are TGTGCCAGCAGTTCGGGACAGGGGAATTCCGGGGAGCTGTTTTTT. The V and J genes are TRBV6-4 and TRBJ2-2; 10 bases are shared with TRBD1. Germline CDR1 MRHNA, CDR2 SNTAGT. The CDR3 extends over 15 amino acids. V shed 5 bases, J shed 6 bases, and the junction held 6 bases outside the gene matches.

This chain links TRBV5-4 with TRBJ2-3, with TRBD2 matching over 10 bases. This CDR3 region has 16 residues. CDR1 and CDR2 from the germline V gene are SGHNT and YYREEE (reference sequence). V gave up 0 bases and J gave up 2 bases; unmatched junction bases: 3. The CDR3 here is CASSLEAGGITDTQYF. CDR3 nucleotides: TGTGCCAGCAGCTTGGAAGCGGGGGGGATCACAGATACGCAGTATTTT.

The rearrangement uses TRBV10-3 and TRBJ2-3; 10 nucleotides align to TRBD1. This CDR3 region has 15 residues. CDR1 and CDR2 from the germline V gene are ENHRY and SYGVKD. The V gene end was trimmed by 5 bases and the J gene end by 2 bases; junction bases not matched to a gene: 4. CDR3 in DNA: TGTGCCATCAGTAGGGGACAGGGGACCACAGATACGCAGTATTTT. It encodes CAISRGQGTTDTQYF.

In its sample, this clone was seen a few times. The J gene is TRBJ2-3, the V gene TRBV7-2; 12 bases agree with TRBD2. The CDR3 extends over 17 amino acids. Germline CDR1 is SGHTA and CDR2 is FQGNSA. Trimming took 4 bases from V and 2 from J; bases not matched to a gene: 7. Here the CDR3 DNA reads TGTGCCAGCAGCTCACGACTAGCGGGGGCCATCACAGATACGCAGTATTTT. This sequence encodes CASSSRLAGAITDTQYF.

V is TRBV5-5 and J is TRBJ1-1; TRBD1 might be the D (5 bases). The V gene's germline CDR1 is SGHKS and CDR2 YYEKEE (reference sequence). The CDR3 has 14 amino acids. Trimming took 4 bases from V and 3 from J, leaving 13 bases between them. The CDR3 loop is CASSPGRGDTEAFF. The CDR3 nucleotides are TGTGCCAGCAGCCCGGGACGGGGGGACACTGAAGCTTTCTTT.

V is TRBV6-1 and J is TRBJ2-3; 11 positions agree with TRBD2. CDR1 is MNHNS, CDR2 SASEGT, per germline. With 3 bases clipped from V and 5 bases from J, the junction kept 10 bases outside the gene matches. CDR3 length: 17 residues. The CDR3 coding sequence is TGTGCCAGCAGTGAGGGAGCTAGCGGGGGGACTAGAGATACGCAGTATTTT. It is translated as CASSEGASGGTRDTQYF.

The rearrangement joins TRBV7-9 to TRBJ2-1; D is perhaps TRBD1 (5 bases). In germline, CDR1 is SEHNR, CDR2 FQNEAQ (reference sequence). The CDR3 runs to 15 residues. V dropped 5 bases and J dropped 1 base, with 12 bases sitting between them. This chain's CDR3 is CASSRQGPSYNEQFF. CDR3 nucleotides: TGTGCCAGCAGCCGGCAGGGTCCTTCCTACAATGAGCAGTTCTTC.

The CDR3 DNA follows: TGTGCCAGCAGCGTGTTAATGGGAGGCCGGAGCTCCTACGAGCAGTACTTC. It codes for CASSVLMGGRSSYEQYF. The chain combines TRBV5-6 with TRBJ2-7; D perhaps matches TRBD2 (6 bases). The CDR3 has 17 residues. The V gene lost 4 bases and the J gene lost 0 bases, with 20 bases spanning the gap. The germline CDR1 and CDR2 sequences are SGHDT and YYEEEE.

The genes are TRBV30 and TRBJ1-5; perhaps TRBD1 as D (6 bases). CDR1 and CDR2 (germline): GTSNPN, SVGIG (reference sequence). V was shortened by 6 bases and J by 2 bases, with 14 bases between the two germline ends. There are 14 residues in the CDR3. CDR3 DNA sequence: TGTGCCTGCGATACAGGGATGGGCAATCAGCCCCAGCATTTT. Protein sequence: CACDTGMGNQPQHF.

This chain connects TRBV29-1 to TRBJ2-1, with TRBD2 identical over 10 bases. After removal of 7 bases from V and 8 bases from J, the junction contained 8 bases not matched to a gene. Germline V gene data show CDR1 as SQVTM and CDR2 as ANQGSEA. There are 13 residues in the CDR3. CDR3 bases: TGCAGCGAGCGGGGGGGCCGCTTCGATGAGCAGTTCTTC. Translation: CSERGGRFDEQFF.

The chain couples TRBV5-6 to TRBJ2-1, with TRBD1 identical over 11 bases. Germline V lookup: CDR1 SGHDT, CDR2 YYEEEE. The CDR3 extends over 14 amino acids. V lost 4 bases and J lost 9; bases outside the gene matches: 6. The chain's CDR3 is CASSRTGGKGEQFF. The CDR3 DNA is TGTGCCAGCAGCCGGACAGGGGGCAAGGGTGAGCAGTTCTTC. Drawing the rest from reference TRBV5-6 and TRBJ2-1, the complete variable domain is DAGVTQSPTHLIKTRGQQVTLRCSPKSGHDTVSWYQQALGQGPQFIFQYYEEEERQRGNFPDRFSGHQFPNYSSELNVNALLLGDSALYLCASSRTGGKGEQFFGPGTRLTVL.

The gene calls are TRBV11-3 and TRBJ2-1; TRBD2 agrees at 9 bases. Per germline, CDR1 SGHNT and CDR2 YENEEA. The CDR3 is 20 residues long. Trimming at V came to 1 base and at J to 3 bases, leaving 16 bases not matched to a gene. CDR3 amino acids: CASSLARGSGRELDYNEQFF. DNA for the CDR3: TGTGCCAGCAGCTTAGCTCGGGGTAGCGGGAGAGAATTGGACTACAATGAGCAGTTCTTC.

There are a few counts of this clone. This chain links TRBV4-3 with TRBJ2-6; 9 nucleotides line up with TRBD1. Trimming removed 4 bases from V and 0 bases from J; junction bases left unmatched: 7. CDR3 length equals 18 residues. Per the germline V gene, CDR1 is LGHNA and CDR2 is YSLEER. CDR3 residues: CASSPGTGMFSGANVLTF. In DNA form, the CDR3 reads TGCGCCAGCAGCCCCGGGACAGGGATGTTCTCTGGGGCCAACGTCCTGACTTTC.